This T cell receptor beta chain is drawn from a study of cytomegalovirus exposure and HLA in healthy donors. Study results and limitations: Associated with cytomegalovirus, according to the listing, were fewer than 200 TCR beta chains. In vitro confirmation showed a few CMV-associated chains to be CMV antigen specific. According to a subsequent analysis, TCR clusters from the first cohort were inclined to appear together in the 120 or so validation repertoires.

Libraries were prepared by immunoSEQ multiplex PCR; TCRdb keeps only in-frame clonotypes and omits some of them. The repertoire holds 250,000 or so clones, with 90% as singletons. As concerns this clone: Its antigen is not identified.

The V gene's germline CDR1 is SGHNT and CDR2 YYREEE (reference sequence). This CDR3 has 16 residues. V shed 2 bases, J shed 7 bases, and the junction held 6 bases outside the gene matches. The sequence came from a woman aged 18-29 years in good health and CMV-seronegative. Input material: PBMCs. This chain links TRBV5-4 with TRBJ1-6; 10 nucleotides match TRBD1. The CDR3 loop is CASSFPRTGGNSPLHF. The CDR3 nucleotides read TGTGCCAGCAGCTTTCCAAGGACAGGGGGAAATTCACCCCTCCACTTT.